A single sample is the source of the 27 T cell receptor beta chains below, sequenced in a study of T-cell reconstitution after alpha-beta-depleted transplantation in children. Unique molecular identifiers were incorporated into the prepared TCRbeta library. TCRdb reanalysed the PCR reads using MiXCR and keeps one entry per CDR3 protein. The data contain almost 600,000 distinct CDR3 sequences, roughly 30% of them seen just once; the ten biggest clones take up 35% to 40%. The input for sequencing was PBMCs, taken before TCRalphabeta/CD19-depleted stem cell transplant. The receptor set was obtained from a boy under three years old with Wiskott-Aldrich syndrome, due to receive a stem cell transplant.

J is TRBJ2-1 and V is TRBV5-1; 9 bases map to TRBD1. J lost 6 bases, V lost 4 bases, and 14 bases had no gene match. This CDR3 region has 17 residues. Germline values: CDR1 SGHRS, CDR2 YFSETQ. CDR3 in amino acids: CASSPNVGQGVGNEQFF. DNA of the CDR3: TGCGCCAGCAGCCCGAATGTGGGACAGGGTGTGGGCAATGAGCAGTTCTTC.

Only a few counts were recorded for this clonotype. The chain employs TRBV20-1 and TRBJ2-1; 8 bases match TRBD2. CDR1 is DFQATT, CDR2 SNEGSKA, per germline (reference sequence). Trimming cost V 6 bases and J 8 bases; bases outside gene matches: 9. This CDR3 contains 13 residues. CDR3 residues: CSAPGLVGDEQFF. CDR3 bases: TGCAGTGCCCCGGGACTAGTGGGCGATGAGCAGTTCTTC.

This clonotype was seen more than once but under ten times. V usage is TRBV19 and J usage is TRBJ2-1, with 12 bases that match TRBD2. The CDR3 is made up of 13 amino acids. With 5 bases clipped from V and 12 bases from J, the junction kept 5 bases outside the gene matches. CDR1 is LNHDA and CDR2 is SQIVND in the germline V gene (reference sequence). The CDR3 sequence is CASSLAGGPGQFF. The DNA for the CDR3 is TGTGCCAGTAGTCTAGCGGGAGGGCCTGGGCAGTTCTTC.

This clonotype has more than one count but fewer than ten. This rearrangement joins TRBV3-1 to TRBJ2-1; 7 bases are a match to TRBD2. The junction had 8 bases not matched to a gene; V was cut back by 2 bases and J by 4 bases. The CDR3 runs to 16 residues. Germline V CDR1 and CDR2: LGHDT, YNNKEL (reference sequence). The CDR3 bases are TGTGCCAGCAGCCAATGGGCGGGAGCCAAGTACAATGAGCAGTTCTTC. Translating it yields CASSQWAGAKYNEQFF.

This chain joins TRBV20-1 and TRBJ2-7; tentative D call: TRBD2 (5 bases). V lost 0 bases to trimming and J lost 4 bases, with 22 bases between them. The CDR3 length is 17 residues. Per the germline V gene, CDR1 is DFQATT and CDR2 is SNEGSKA (reference sequence). The CDR3 nucleotides read TGCAGTGCTAGAGATCCCCGGACTTCACTTAGGAGTTACGAGCAGTACTTC. Translated: CSARDPRTSLRSYEQYF.

This clonotype has only a few counts. V usage is TRBV7-9 and J usage is TRBJ2-3; 7 nucleotides match TRBD2. With V trimmed by 3 bases and J by 0 bases, 3 bases remained unmatched. This CDR3 has 15 residues. Per the germline V gene, CDR1 is SEHNR and CDR2 is FQNEAQ (reference sequence). The CDR3 region has the DNA TGTGCCAGCAGCTTCGGGAGGCGGAGCACAGATACGCAGTATTTT. Amino acid sequence: CASSFGRRSTDTQYF.

The rearrangement links TRBV28 to TRBJ2-7; the D gene could be TRBD1 or TRBD2 (5 bases each). V shed 3 bases and J shed 2 bases, with 11 bases lying between them. Germline CDR1 MDHEN, CDR2 SYDVKM. The CDR3 loop spans 14 amino acids. Here the CDR3 DNA reads TGTGCCAGCAGTTTTGGGACCTTTACCTACGAGCAGTACTTC. Translating it yields CASSFGTFTYEQYF.

The V and J genes are TRBV5-1 and TRBJ1-1, with D maybe TRBD1 (5 bases). Germline V lookup: CDR1 SGHRS, CDR2 YFSETQ. This CDR3 is 16 amino acids long. V was pared by 1 base and J by 1 base, with 14 bases between. CDR3 nucleotide sequence: TGCGCCAGCAGCTTGCAGGGTGGCGTGAGGAACACTGAAGCTTTCTTT. This sequence encodes CASSLQGGVRNTEAFF.

This clonotype was counted only a few times. V gene TRBV6-6 combines with J gene TRBJ1-2; 8 bases align to TRBD1. CDR1 and CDR2 (germline): MNHNY, SVGAGI (reference sequence). This CDR3 is built from 13 residues. V trimming: 2 bases; J trimming: 6 bases; junction bases outside the gene matches: 2. The CDR3 here is CASSYTGGNGYTF. The CDR3 region has the DNA TGTGCCAGCAGTTACACAGGGGGGAATGGCTACACCTTC.

This clonotype was seen a handful of times. The rearrangement uses TRBV29-1 and TRBJ2-3, with 7 bases that match TRBD1. Trimming took 4 bases from V and 2 from J; bases not matched to a gene: 6. The CDR3 contains 14 residues. Per germline, CDR1 SQVTM and CDR2 ANQGSEA. The CDR3 DNA reads as TGCAGCGTTGGGTACAGGGGTCCCACAGATACGCAGTATTTT. The encoded protein is CSVGYRGPTDTQYF.

The chain carries TRBV30 and TRBJ1-2; unclear D gene. The V and J ends lost 2 bases and 7 bases respectively, with 8 bases between them. The CDR3 runs 11 residues. Germline V CDR1 and CDR2: GTSNPN, SVGIG (reference sequence). The CDR3 DNA reads as TGTGCCTGGAGTTCGGCAGTTGGCTACACCTTC. Residues: CAWSSAVGYTF.

This clonotype has more than one count but fewer than ten. The CDR3 here is CASSARQGGQPQHF. DNA for the CDR3: TGTGCCAGCAGCGCCCGACAGGGAGGTCAGCCCCAGCATTTT. J is TRBJ1-5 and V is TRBV7-6, with TRBD1 matching 7 bases. The germline V gene encodes CDR1 SGHVS and CDR2 FNYEAQ. Losses at the gene ends were 5 bases for V and 6 bases for J; bases not matched to a gene: 7. The CDR3 spans 14 residues.

This clonotype was counted a few times. The rearrangement joins TRBV5-6 to TRBJ2-5; D may be TRBD1 (7 bases). With 6 bases removed from V and 5 bases from J, the gap between germline ends came to 17 bases. The length of the CDR3 is 14 residues. The germline V gene has CDR1 SGHDT and CDR2 YYEEEE. The chain's CDR3 is CASIPRTGGETQYF. DNA for the CDR3: TGTGCCAGCATCCCTCGGACAGGAGGGGAGACCCAGTACTTC.

V is TRBV7-2 and J is TRBJ2-1; D possibly corresponds to TRBD2 (5 bases). V lost 1 base to trimming and J lost 12 bases, with 13 bases between them. Germline CDR1 is SGHTA and CDR2 is FQGNSA. CDR3 size: 13 residues. The CDR3 DNA reads as TGTGCCAGCAGCTTAGATACGGGGAGTCGGCAGTTCTTC. Encoded protein: CASSLDTGSRQFF. The full variable domain, rest sourced from reference TRBV7-2 and TRBJ2-1, is GAGVSQSPSNKVTEKGKDVELRCDPISGHTALYWYRQSLGQGLEFLIYFQGNSAPDKSGLPSDRFSAERTGGSVSTLTIQRTQQEDSAVYLCASSLDTGSRQFFGPGTRLTVL.

The sample holds a few counts of this clonotype. The chain links TRBV6-5 to TRBJ2-1; tentative D call: TRBD2 (6 bases). Trimming cost V 4 bases and J 8 bases, with 12 bases left between them. There are 13 residues in the CDR3. CDR1 and CDR2 from the germline V gene are MNHEY and SVGAGI. CDR3 bases: TGTGCCAGCAGTTTACGCGGGACCTATGAGCAGTTCTTC. It yields the protein CASSLRGTYEQFF.

V is TRBV6-1 and J is TRBJ2-1, with D tentatively TRBD1 or TRBD2 (5 bases each). The CDR3 is 13 amino acids. The germline V gene has CDR1 MNHNS and CDR2 SASEGT. Trimming took off 7 bases at V and 4 bases at J, with 11 bases between the two ends. The chain's CDR3 is CASKRDLYNEQFF. The CDR3 nucleotides read TGTGCCAGCAAGAGGGACCTTTACAATGAGCAGTTCTTC.

In its sample, this clonotype was seen once. The V gene is TRBV5-5, the J gene TRBJ2-7; no clear D. Germline values: CDR1 SGHKS, CDR2 YYEKEE (reference sequence). Trimming took off 1 base at V and 4 bases at J, with 6 bases between the two ends. CDR3 length: 12 amino acids. Written as DNA, the CDR3 is TGTGCCAGCAGCTTGCTGAAGTACGAGCAGTACTTC. Encoded protein: CASSLLKYEQYF.

The sample holds a few counts of this clonotype. The chain uses TRBV6-1 and TRBJ2-1, with D hard to call. The CDR3 spans 15 residues. From germline, CDR1 is MNHNS and CDR2 SASEGT. Trimming pared 3 bases from V and 2 bases from J, leaving 11 bases between. DNA for the CDR3: TGTGCCAGCAGTGACCGGGCCGGAGCCTACAATGAGCAGTTCTTC. Translating gives CASSDRAGAYNEQFF.

This sequence joins TRBV5-1 and TRBJ2-1; 7 bases agree with TRBD2. CDR1 is SGHRS, CDR2 YFSETQ, per germline. This CDR3 is 14 amino acids long. V lost 6 bases to trimming and J lost 7 bases; unmatched junction nucleotides: 10. The CDR3 coding sequence is TGCGCCAGCACCGCAGGGAGGGTAGGAAATGAGCAGTTCTTC. Translated: CASTAGRVGNEQFF.

This sequence joins TRBV24-1 and TRBJ2-5; a weak D match, TRBD1 (5 bases). CDR3 length: 15 amino acids. In germline, CDR1 is KGHDR, CDR2 SFDVKD. The V and J ends lost 2 bases and 1 base respectively, with 10 bases between them. For the CDR3, the DNA is TGTGCCACCAGTGATTCCAGGGCGTGCCAAGAGACCCAGTACTTC. It is translated as CATSDSRACQETQYF.

The chain links TRBV7-9 to TRBJ2-1; D is possibly TRBD1 (6 bases). V shed 5 bases and J shed 8 bases, with 19 bases lying between them. This CDR3 comprises 15 residues. CDR1 SEHNR and CDR2 FQNEAQ come from the germline V gene (reference sequence). The CDR3 coding sequence is TGTGCCAGCAGCGTCCGGGGACAAATGAGTCATGAGCAGTTCTTC. This gives the protein CASSVRGQMSHEQFF. The full variable domain, rest sourced from reference TRBV7-9 and TRBJ2-1, is DTGVSQNPRHKITKRGQNVTFRCDPISEHNRLYWYRQTLGQGPEFLTYFQNEAQLEKSRLLSDRFSAERPKGSFSTLEIQRTEQGDSAMYLCASSVRGQMSHEQFFGPGTRLTVL.

This clonotype was seen a handful of times. The J gene is TRBJ2-7, the V gene TRBV5-1; no firm D call. There are 14 residues in the CDR3. Trimming left V 0 bases short and J 2 bases short, with 9 bases between. Looked up from germline, CDR1 is SGHRS and CDR2 is YFSETQ. The CDR3 DNA reads TGCGCCAGCAGCTTGGAAGGTGACGCCTACGAGCAGTACTTC. It specifies CASSLEGDAYEQYF. Full variable domain (missing parts from reference TRBV5-1 and TRBJ2-7): KAGVTQTPRYLIKTRGQQVTLSCSPISGHRSVSWYQQTPGQGLQFLFEYFSETQRNKGNFPGRFSGRQFSNSRSEMNVSTLELGDSALYLCASSLEGDAYEQYFGPGTRLTVT.

This clonotype was observed a handful of times. The rearrangement joins TRBV4-1 to TRBJ1-1; no definite D call. Germline V CDR1 and CDR2: MGHRA, YSYEKL. Deletions cut 0 bases from V and 9 bases from J, with 20 bases between. The CDR3 consists of 16 residues. The CDR3 sequence is CASSQDIYNFLPQAFF. The CDR3 DNA reads TGCGCCAGCAGCCAAGATATTTATAACTTCTTGCCGCAAGCTTTCTTT.

The sample holds a few counts of this clonotype. Compared with germline, one end of the junction differs, possibly owing to a read error. V usage is TRBV6-5 and J usage is TRBJ2-7, with TRBD1 as a possible D gene (5 bases). The CDR3 length is 14 residues. The germline CDR1 and CDR2 sequences are MNHEY and SVGAGI. CDR3 bases: TGTGCCATCAGTTATTCAGGGTTCCTCGACGAGCAGTACTTC. This codes for CAISYSGFLDEQYF.

The chain employs TRBV20-1 and TRBJ2-1, with 7 bases aligning to TRBD2. With V trimmed by 2 bases and J by 0 bases, 7 bases remained unmatched. Per germline, CDR1 DFQATT and CDR2 SNEGSKA (reference sequence). This CDR3 is built from 16 residues. In nucleotides, the CDR3 is TGCAGTGCTAGATCTAGCGGAGGCCCCTCCTACAATGAGCAGTTCTTC. Translating gives CSARSSGGPSYNEQFF.

The rearrangement joins TRBV19 to TRBJ2-1, with 8 positions matching TRBD2. In germline, CDR1 is LNHDA, CDR2 SQIVND (reference sequence). The CDR3 totals 21 residues. V was pared by 3 bases and J by 7 bases, with 26 bases of the junction left unmatched. The CDR3, as DNA: TGTGCCAGTAGTATCCCCATAAGGAGTTGGCCCCGGGAGGGCCAACGGAATGAGCAGTTCTTC. As protein: CASSIPIRSWPREGQRNEQFF.

This clonotype was seen a handful of times. The chain has TRBV12-3 or TRBV12-4 and TRBJ2-7; 8 nucleotides match TRBD2. J gave up 4 bases and V 8 bases, and 13 bases lay outside the gene matches. The CDR3 is 15 residues long. CDR3 DNA: TGTGCCAGCTCCCTCAGCACGAGCGGGAGTTACGAGCAGTACTTC. It is translated as CASSLSTSGSYEQYF.